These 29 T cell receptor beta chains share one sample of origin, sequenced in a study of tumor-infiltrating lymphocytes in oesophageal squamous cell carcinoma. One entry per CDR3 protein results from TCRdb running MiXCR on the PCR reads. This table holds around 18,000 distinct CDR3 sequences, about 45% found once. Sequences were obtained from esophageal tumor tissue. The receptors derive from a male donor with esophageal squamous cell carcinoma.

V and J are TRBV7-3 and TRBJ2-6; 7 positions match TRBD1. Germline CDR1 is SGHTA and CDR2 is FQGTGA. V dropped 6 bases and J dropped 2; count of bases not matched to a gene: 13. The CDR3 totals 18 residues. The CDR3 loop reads CASSRRAGGTAGANVLTF. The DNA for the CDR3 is TGTGCCAGCAGTCGTCGGGCAGGGGGAACAGCTGGGGCCAACGTCCTGACTTTC.

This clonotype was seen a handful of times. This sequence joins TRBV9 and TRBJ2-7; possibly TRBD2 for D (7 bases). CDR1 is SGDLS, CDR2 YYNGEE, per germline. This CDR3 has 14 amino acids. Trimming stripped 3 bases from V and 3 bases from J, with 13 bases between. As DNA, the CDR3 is TGTGCCAGCAGCGAGGGGGGGGAAGGCTACGAGCAGTACTTC. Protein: CASSEGGEGYEQYF.

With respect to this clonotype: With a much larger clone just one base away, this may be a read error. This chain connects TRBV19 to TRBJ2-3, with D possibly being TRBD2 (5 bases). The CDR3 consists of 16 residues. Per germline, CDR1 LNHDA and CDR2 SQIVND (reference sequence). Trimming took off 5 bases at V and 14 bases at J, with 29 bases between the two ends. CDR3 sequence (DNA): TGTGCCAGTAGTCCCCGCCGTGCGGCGGCCACCGGGGAGCTGTATTTT. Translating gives CASSPRRAAATGELYF.

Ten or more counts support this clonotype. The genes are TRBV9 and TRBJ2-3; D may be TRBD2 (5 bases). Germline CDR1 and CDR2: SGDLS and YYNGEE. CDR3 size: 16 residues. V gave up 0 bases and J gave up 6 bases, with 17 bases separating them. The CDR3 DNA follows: TGTGCCAGCAGCGTAGGAACGGGATCTTTTTCTGATACGCAGTATTTT. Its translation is CASSVGTGSFSDTQYF.

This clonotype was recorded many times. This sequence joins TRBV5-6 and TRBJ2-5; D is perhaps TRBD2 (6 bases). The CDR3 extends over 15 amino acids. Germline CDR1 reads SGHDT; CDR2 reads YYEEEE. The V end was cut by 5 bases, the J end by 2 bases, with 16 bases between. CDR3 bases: TGTGCCAGCAGTCCCGGGACTGGAATACAAGAGACCCAGTACTTC. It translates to CASSPGTGIQETQYF. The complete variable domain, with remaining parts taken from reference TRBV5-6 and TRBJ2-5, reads DAGVTQSPTHLIKTRGQQVTLRCSPKSGHDTVSWYQQALGQGPQFIFQYYEEEERQRGNFPDRFSGHQFPNYSSELNVNALLLGDSALYLCASSPGTGIQETQYFGPGTRLLVL.

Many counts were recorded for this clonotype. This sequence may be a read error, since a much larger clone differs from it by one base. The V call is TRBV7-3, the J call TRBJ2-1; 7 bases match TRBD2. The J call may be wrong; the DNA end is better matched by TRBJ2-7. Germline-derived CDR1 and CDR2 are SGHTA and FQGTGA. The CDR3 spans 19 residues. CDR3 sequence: CASSLGLAAGVGIYNEQYF. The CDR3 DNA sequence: TGTGCCAGCAGCTTAGGGCTAGCGGCCGGAGTTGGGATCTACAATGAGCAGTACTTC.

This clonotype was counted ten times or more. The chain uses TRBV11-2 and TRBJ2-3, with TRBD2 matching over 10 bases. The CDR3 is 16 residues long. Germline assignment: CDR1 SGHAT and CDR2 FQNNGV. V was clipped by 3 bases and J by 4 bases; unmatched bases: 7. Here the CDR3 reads CASSLGLAGVPDTQYF. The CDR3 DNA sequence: TGTGCCAGCAGCTTGGGCCTAGCGGGAGTCCCAGATACGCAGTATTTT.

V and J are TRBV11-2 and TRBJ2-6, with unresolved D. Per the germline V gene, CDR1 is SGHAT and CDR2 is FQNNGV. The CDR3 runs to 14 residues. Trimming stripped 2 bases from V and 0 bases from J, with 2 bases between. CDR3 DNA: TGTGCCAGCAGCTTATCCTCTGGGGCCAACGTCCTGACTTTC. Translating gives CASSLSSGANVLTF.

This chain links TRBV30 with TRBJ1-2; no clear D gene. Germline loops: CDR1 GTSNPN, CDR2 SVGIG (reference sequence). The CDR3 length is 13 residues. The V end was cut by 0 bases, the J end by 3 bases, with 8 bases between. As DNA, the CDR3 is TGTGCCTGGAGTGTAGTACAGTACTATGGCTACACCTTC. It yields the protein CAWSVVQYYGYTF.

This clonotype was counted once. The CDR3 here is CASSRDKQFF. In DNA, the CDR3 is TGTGCCAGCAGTAGGGACAAGCAGTTCTTC. The chain combines TRBV28 with TRBJ2-1; the D gene is possibly TRBD1 (6 bases). Trimming stripped 5 bases from V and 11 bases from J, with 7 bases between. The CDR3 has 10 residues. The V gene's germline CDR1 is MDHEN and CDR2 SYDVKM.

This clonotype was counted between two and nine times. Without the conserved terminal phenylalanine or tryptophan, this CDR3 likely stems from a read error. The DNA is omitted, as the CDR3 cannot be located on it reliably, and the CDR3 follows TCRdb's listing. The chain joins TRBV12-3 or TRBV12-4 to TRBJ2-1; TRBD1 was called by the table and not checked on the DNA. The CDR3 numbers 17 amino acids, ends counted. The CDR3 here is CASSFWDPPNYGYTFGS.

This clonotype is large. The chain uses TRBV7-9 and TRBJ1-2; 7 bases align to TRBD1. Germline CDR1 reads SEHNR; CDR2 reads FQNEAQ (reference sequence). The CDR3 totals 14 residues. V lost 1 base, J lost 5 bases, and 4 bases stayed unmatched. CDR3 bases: TGTGCCAGCAGCTTAGACGGGACAGTGTATGGCTACACCTTC. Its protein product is CASSLDGTVYGYTF.

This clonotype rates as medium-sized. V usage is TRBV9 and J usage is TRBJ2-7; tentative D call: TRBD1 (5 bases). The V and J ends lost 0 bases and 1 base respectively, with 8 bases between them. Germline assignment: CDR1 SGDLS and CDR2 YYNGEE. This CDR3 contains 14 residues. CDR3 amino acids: CASSVEGSSYEQYF. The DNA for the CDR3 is TGTGCCAGCAGCGTAGAGGGGTCGTCCTACGAGCAGTACTTC.

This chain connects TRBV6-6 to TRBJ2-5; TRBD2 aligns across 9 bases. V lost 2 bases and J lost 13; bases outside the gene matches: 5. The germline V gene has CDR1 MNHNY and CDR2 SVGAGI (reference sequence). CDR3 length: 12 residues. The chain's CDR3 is CASSYPSGGLYF. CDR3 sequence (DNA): TGTGCCAGCAGTTACCCCAGCGGGGGGCTGTACTTC.

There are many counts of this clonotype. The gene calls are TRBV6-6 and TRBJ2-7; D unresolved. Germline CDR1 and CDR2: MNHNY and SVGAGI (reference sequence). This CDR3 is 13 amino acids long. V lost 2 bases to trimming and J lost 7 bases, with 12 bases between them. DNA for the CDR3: TGTGCCAGCAGTTACAGGCTTGGATGGGAGCAGTACTTC. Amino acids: CASSYRLGWEQYF.

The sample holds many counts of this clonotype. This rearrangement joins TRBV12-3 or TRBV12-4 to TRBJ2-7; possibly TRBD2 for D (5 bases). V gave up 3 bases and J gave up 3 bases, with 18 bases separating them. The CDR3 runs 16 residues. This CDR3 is CASSLRVGTRHYEQYF. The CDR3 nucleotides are TGTGCCAGCAGTTTGAGGGTGGGCACCCGCCACTACGAGCAGTACTTC.

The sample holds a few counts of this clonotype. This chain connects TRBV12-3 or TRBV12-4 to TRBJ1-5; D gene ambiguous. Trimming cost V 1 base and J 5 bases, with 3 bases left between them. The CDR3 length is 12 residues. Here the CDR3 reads CASSLGDQPQHF. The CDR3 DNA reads TGTGCCAGCAGTTTAGGGGATCAGCCCCAGCATTTT.

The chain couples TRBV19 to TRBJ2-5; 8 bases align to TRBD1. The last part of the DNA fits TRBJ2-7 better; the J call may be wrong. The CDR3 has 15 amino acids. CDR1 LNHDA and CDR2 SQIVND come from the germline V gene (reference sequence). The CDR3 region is CASSIGGTGGYEQYF. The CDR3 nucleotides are TGTGCCAGTAGTATAGGAGGGACAGGAGGTTACGAGCAGTACTTC.

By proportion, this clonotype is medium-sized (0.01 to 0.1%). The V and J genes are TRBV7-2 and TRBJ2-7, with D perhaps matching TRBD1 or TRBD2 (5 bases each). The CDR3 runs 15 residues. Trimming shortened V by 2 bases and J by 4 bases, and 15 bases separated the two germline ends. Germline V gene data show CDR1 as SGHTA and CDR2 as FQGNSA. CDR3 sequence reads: CASSLNIGAIYEQYF. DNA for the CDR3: TGTGCCAGCAGCTTAAATATCGGGGCCATTTACGAGCAGTACTTC.

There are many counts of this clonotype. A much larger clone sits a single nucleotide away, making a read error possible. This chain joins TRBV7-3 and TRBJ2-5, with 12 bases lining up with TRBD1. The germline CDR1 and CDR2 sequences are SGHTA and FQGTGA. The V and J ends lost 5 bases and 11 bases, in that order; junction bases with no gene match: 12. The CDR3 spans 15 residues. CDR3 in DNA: TGTGCCAGCAGCAAGGGACAGGGGGCCTACAATGAGCAGTACTTC. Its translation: CASSKGQGAYNEQYF.

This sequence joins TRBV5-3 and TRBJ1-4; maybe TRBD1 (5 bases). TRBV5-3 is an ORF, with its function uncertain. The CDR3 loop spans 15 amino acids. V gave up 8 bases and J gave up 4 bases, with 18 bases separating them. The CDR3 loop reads CASPPGTGFNEKLFF. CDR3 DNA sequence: TGTGCCAGCCCCCCCGGGACGGGTTTTAATGAAAAACTGTTTTTT.

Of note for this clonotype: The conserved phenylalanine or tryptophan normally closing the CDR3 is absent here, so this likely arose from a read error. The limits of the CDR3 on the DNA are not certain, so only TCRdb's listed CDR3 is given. CDR3 sequence: CASSPDGTAYGYTFGS. The genes are TRBV6-6 and TRBJ2-7. Germline V gives CDR1 MNHNY, CDR2 SVGAGI (reference sequence). The CDR3 spans 16 residues, counting both ends.

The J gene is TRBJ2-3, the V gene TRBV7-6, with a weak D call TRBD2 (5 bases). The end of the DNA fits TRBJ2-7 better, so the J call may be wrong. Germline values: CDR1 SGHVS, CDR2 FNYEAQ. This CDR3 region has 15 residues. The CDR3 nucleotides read TGTGCCAGCAGCCGTTCACTAGTGAGTTACAATGAGCAGTACTTC. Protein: CASSRSLVSYNEQYF.

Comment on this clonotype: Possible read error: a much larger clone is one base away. The chain's CDR3 is CASSLSRSYEQYF. Here the CDR3 DNA reads TGTGCCAGCAGCTTATCTAGGTCCTACGAGCAGTACTTC. The V and J genes are TRBV7-8 and TRBJ2-5; no reliable D call. The J call may be mistaken, given a closer DNA end match to TRBJ2-7. The CDR3 has 13 amino acids. The germline V gene encodes CDR1 SGHVS and CDR2 FQNEAQ.

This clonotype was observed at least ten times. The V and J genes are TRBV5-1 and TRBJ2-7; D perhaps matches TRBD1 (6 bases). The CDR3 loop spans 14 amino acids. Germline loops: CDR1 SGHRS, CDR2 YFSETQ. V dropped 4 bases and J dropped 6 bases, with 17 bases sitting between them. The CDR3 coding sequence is TGCGCCAGCAGCAGTGGGCAGGGGTCCGTCGAGCAGTACTTC. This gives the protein CASSSGQGSVEQYF.

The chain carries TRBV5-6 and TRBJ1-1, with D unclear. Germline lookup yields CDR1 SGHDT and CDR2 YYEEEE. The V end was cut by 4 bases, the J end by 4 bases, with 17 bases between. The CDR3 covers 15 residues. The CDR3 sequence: CASSRVGSDRTEAFF. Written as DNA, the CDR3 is TGTGCCAGCAGCCGCGTCGGGTCGGACCGCACTGAAGCTTTCTTT. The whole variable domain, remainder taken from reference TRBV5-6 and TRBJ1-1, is DAGVTQSPTHLIKTRGQQVTLRCSPKSGHDTVSWYQQALGQGPQFIFQYYEEEERQRGNFPDRFSGHQFPNYSSELNVNALLLGDSALYLCASSRVGSDRTEAFFGQGTRLTVV.

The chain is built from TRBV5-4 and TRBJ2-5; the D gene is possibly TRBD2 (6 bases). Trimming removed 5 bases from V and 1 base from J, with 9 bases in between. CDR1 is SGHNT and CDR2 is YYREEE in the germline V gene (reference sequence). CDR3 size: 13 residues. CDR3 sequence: CASSRDFQETQYF. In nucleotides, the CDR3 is TGTGCCAGCAGTCGGGACTTCCAAGAGACCCAGTACTTC.

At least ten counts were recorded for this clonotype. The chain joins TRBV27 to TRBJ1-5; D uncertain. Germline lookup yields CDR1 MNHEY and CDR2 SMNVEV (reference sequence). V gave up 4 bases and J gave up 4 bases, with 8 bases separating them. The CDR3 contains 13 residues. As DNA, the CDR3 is TGTGCCAGCAGTTGGACGGGGAATCAGCCCCAGCATTTT. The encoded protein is CASSWTGNQPQHF.

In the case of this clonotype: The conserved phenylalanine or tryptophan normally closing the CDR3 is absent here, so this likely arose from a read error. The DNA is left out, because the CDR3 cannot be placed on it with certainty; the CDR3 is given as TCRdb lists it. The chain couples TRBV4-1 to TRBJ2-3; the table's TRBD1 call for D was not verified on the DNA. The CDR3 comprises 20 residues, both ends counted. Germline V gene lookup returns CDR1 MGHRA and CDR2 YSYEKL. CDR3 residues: CASSQDTALQSHRFPVQKPS.